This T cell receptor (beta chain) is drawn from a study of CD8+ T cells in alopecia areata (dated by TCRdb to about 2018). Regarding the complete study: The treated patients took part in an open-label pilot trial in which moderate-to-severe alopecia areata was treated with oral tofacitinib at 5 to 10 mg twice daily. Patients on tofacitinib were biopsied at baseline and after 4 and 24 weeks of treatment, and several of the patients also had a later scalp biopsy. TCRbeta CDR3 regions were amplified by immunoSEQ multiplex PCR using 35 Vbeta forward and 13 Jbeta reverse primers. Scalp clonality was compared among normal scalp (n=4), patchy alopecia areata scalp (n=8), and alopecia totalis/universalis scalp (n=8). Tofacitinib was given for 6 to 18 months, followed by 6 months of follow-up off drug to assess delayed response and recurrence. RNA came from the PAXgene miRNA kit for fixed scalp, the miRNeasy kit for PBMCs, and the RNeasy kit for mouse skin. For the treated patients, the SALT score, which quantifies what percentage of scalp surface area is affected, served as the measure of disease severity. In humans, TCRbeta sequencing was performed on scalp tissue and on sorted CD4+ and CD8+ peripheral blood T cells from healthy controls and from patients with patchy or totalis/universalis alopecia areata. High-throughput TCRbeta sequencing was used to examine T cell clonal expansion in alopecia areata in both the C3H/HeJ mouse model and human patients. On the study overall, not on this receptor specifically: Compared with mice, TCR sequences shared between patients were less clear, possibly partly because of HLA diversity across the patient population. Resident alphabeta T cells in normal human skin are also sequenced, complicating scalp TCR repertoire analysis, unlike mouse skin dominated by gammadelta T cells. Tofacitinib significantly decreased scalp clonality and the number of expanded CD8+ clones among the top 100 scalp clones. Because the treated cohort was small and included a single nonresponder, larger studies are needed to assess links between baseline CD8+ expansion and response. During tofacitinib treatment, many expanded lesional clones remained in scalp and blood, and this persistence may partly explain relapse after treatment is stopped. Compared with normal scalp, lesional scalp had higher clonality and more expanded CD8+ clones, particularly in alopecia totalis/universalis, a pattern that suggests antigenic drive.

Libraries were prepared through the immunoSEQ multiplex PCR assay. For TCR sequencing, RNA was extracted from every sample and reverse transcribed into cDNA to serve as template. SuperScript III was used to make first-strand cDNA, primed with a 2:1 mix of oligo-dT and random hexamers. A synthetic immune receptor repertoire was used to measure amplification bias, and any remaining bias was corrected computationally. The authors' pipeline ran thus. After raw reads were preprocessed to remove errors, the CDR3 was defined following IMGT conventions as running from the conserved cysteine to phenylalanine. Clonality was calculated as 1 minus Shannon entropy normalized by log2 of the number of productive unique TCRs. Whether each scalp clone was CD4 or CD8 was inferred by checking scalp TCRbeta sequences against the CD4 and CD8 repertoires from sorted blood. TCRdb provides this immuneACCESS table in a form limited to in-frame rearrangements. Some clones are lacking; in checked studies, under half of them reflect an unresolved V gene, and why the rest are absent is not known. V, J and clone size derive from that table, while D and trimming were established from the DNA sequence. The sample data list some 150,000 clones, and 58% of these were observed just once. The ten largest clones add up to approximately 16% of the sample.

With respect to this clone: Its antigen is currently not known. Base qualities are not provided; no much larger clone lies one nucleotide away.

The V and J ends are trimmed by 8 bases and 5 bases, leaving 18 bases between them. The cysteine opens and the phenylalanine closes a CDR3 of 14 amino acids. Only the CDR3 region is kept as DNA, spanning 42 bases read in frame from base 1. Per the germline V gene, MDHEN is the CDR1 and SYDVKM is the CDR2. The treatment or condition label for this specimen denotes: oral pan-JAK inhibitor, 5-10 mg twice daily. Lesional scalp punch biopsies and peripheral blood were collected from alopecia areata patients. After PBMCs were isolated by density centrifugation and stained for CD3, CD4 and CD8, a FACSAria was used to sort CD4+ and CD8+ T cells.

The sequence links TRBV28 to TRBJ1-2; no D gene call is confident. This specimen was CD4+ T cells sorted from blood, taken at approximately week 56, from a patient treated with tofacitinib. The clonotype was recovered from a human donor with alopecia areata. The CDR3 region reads CASSWGTAKYGYTF. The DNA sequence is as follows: TGTGCCAGCTCGTGGGGAACAGCGAAATATGGCTACACCTTC.